This passage covers 31 T cell receptor beta chains from one sample sequenced in a study of T cells in Graves' hyperthyroidism and ophthalmopathy. TCR beta CDR3 sequences were amplified from RNA transcripts. A first-round RT-PCR of the TCR CDR3 used the HTBI primer set. TCRdb re-called the multiplex PCR reads through MiXCR, storing one row per CDR3 protein. The sample consists of 400,000 to 500,000 distinct CDR3 sequences, 12% to 15% of them appearing once. The sequencing input was blood. These receptors originate from a young woman with Graves' hyperthyroidism.

A few counts support this clonotype. The chain joins TRBV6-1 to TRBJ1-2; TRBD1 agrees at 8 bases. The junction had 11 bases not matched to a gene; V was cut back by 4 bases and J by 4 bases. The CDR3 is 16 residues long. Germline-derived CDR1 and CDR2 are MNHNS and SASEGT. The CDR3, as DNA: TGTGCCAGCAGTGGTTCCAGGGGGCGGCGTAGCTATGGCTACACCTTC. Translated: CASSGSRGRRSYGYTF.

This chain connects TRBV11-3 to TRBJ2-2, with TRBD1 matching 7 bases. Germline CDR1 reads SGHNT; CDR2 reads YENEEA. CDR3 size: 15 residues. The ends lost 5 bases at V and 2 bases at J; junction bases unmatched: 5. For the CDR3, the DNA is TGTGCCAGCAGCAAGACAGGGATAAACACCGGGGAGCTGTTTTTT. It is translated as CASSKTGINTGELFF.

As regards this clonotype: Just one base apart from a much larger clone, this may be a read error. The chain's CDR3 is CASTHRGYNGQFF. The CDR3 nucleotides are TGTGCCAGCACCCACAGGGGCTACAATGGGCAGTTCTTC. This sequence joins TRBV27 and TRBJ2-1, with TRBD1 matching 7 bases. This CDR3 is 13 amino acids long. Germline V lookup: CDR1 MNHEY, CDR2 SMNVEV (reference sequence).

This clonotype was observed many times. J is TRBJ1-1 and V is TRBV28; 9 positions agree with TRBD1. CDR3 length: 11 residues. CDR1 and CDR2 (germline): MDHEN, SYDVKM. Trimming removed 11 bases from V and 4 bases from J; junction bases left unmatched: 2. The CDR3 is CAGQGSTEAFF. CDR3 coding DNA: TGTGCCGGACAGGGGAGCACTGAAGCTTTCTTT. Based on the CDR3 plus reference TRBV28 and TRBJ1-1, the full variable domain is DVKVTQSSRYLVKRTGEKVFLECVQDMDHENMFWYRQDPGLGLRLIYFSYDVKMKEKGDIPEGYSVSREKKERFSLILESASTNQTSMYLCAGQGSTEAFFGQGTRLTVV.

As concerns this clonotype: It may be a read error: a sequence one base away is much more abundant. The chain combines TRBV10-2 with TRBJ2-5, with D perhaps assigned TRBD1 or TRBD2 (5 bases each). CDR3 size: 11 residues. The V gene's germline CDR1 is WSHSY and CDR2 SAAADI. The CDR3 nucleotides are TGCGCCAGCAGTGAGTCGGGGACCCTGTACTTC. It yields the protein CASSESGTLYF.

This clonotype was seen a handful of times. V usage is TRBV7-9 and J usage is TRBJ2-7, with 8 bases lining up with TRBD2. The germline V gene encodes CDR1 SEHNR and CDR2 FQNEAQ (reference sequence). The CDR3 runs 15 residues. After removal of 3 bases from V and 6 bases from J, the junction contained 10 bases not matched to a gene. CDR3 nucleotides: TGTGCCAGCAGCTTCACCGAGGGACTAGTTAGCGAGCAGTACTTC. Translating gives CASSFTEGLVSEQYF.

This clonotype showed up many times. V usage is TRBV30 and J usage is TRBJ1-2, with 12 bases that match TRBD1. The length of the CDR3 is 16 residues. CDR1 GTSNPN and CDR2 SVGIG come from the germline V gene (reference sequence). Trimming at V came to 3 bases and at J to 7 bases, leaving 12 bases not matched to a gene. The CDR3 protein is CAWREQPGQGATGYTF. In DNA form, the CDR3 reads TGTGCCTGGAGGGAACAACCGGGACAGGGGGCGACTGGCTACACCTTC.

The table lists this clonotype with many counts. The V and J genes are TRBV20-1 and TRBJ2-4; TRBD2 agrees at 8 bases. The germline V gene encodes CDR1 DFQATT and CDR2 SNEGSKA (reference sequence). V dropped 2 bases and J dropped 0; count of bases not matched to a gene: 3. The CDR3 loop spans 15 amino acids. The CDR3 nucleotides read TGCAGTGCTAGACTAGCGGGTTTAGCCAAAAACATTCAGTACTTC. Encoded protein: CSARLAGLAKNIQYF.

This clonotype was counted a few times. A much larger clonotype is one base distant, so this may be a read error. The chain recombines TRBV6-1 with TRBJ2-1; TRBD2 aligns across 7 bases. This CDR3 is built from 17 residues. Per the germline V gene, CDR1 is MNHNS and CDR2 is SASEGT. CDR3 nucleotide sequence: TGTGCCAGCAGTCTTCGTTCTGCGAGACTAGCCTACAATAAGCAGTTCTTC. It yields the protein CASSLRSARLAYNKQFF.

This clonotype was found many times. The chain couples TRBV5-8 to TRBJ2-1; D ambiguous. CDR3 size: 12 residues. V dropped 4 bases and J dropped 9 bases, with 11 bases sitting between them. The V gene's germline CDR1 is SGHTS and CDR2 YDEGEE. The CDR3 loop is CASSHQLAEQFF. The CDR3 DNA reads TGTGCCAGCAGCCACCAGCTTGCTGAGCAGTTCTTC.

As to this clonotype: A read error is possible here, since a much larger clone lies one base away. The J gene is TRBJ2-1, the V gene TRBV7-3; TRBD2 matches 10 bases. The CDR3 spans 16 residues. Per germline, CDR1 SGHTA and CDR2 FQGTGA. CDR3 in DNA: TGTGCCCGCAGCTTAATGGCTAGCGGGAGTGGGGTTGAGCAGTTCTTC. The encoded protein is CARSLMASGSGVEQFF.

The rearrangement links TRBV20-1 to TRBJ2-5; D is perhaps TRBD1 or TRBD2 (5 bases each). Germline loops: CDR1 DFQATT, CDR2 SNEGSKA (reference sequence). This CDR3 is built from 14 residues. CDR3 sequence reads: CGTGELGHQETQYF. CDR3 bases: TGCGGGACCGGGGAGCTGGGACACCAAGAGACCCAGTACTTC.

This chain links TRBV3-1 with TRBJ2-2, with D uncertain. CDR3 length: 17 amino acids. The germline V and J ends were trimmed by 0 bases and 0 bases, with 11 bases remaining between them. Germline V gene sequence: CDR1 LGHDT, CDR2 YNNKEL (reference sequence). Written as DNA, the CDR3 is TGTGCCAGCAGCCAAGATTTGCCTAGGCCGAACACCGGGGAGCTGTTTTTT. Its translation: CASSQDLPRPNTGELFF.

The sample holds many counts of this clonotype. The chain carries TRBV3-1 and TRBJ2-7; D may match TRBD1 or TRBD2 (5 bases each). CDR1 is LGHDT, CDR2 YNNKEL, per germline (reference sequence). The CDR3 covers 16 residues. The V and J ends lost 0 bases and 0 bases respectively, with 12 bases between them. CDR3 sequence (DNA): TGTGCCAGCAGCCAAGATCGGGGCAGGGCCTCCTACGAGCAGTACTTC. Amino acid sequence: CASSQDRGRASYEQYF.

On this clonotype: A much larger clone lies a single base off, so this may be a read error. This rearrangement joins TRBV5-5 to TRBJ2-7, with D uncertain. Trimming removed 3 bases at V and 3 bases at J, with 16 bases between. This CDR3 spans 15 amino acids. Germline V gives CDR1 SGHKS, CDR2 YYEKEE (reference sequence). CDR3 in DNA: TGTGCCAGCAGCTGCCTAGGCGATACCTACTACGAGCAGTACTTC. This translates into CASSCLGDTYYEQYF.

This clonotype appeared many times. This sequence joins TRBV12-3 or TRBV12-4 and TRBJ1-1; TRBD1 matches 7 bases. V shed 5 bases and J 5 bases; nucleotides not matched to a gene: 8. The CDR3 contains 14 residues. The chain's CDR3 is CASSTRDRSTEAFF. The CDR3 DNA is TGTGCCAGCAGTACGAGGGACAGATCTACTGAAGCTTTCTTT.

This clonotype was counted many times. The chain is built from TRBV11-1 and TRBJ1-2; no clear D. V was cut by 5 bases and J by 5 bases, with 12 bases left in between. This CDR3 is built from 13 residues. Germline CDR1 SGHAT, CDR2 FQDESV (reference sequence). The CDR3 loop is CASSPGAVYGYTF. Written as DNA, the CDR3 is TGTGCCAGCAGCCCCGGTGCGGTTTATGGCTACACCTTC.

This clonotype was counted many times. V and J are TRBV4-3 and TRBJ1-1; TRBD1 might be the D (6 bases). Germline V gene sequence: CDR1 LGHNA, CDR2 YSLEER. Trimming took off 0 bases at V and 4 bases at J, with 12 bases between the two ends. CDR3 length: 15 residues. The chain's CDR3 is CASSQDLRQATEAFF. Here the CDR3 DNA reads TGCGCCAGCAGCCAAGATTTGCGACAGGCCACTGAAGCTTTCTTT.

This clonotype has a count of ten or more. This chain joins TRBV20-1 and TRBJ2-1; a weak D match, TRBD2 (5 bases). CDR1 and CDR2 (germline): DFQATT, SNEGSKA (reference sequence). The V end lost 0 bases, the J end lost 3 bases, and 9 bases lay between the germline ends. This CDR3 is 14 amino acids long. CDR3 DNA: TGCAGTGCTAGAGATAGGACTTACTACAATGAGCAGTTCTTC. Translation gives CSARDRTYYNEQFF.

This clonotype has at least ten counts. The chain combines TRBV28 with TRBJ1-1; D is ambiguous. V was shortened by 8 bases and J by 0 bases, with 7 bases between the two germline ends. Germline CDR1 reads MDHEN; CDR2 reads SYDVKM. CDR3 length equals 12 residues. The DNA of the CDR3 is TGTGCCAGCGAGAGCCTGAACACTGAAGCTTTCTTT. Protein: CASESLNTEAFF.

This clonotype was counted ten times or more. This CDR3 reads CASSGREGLNEQFF. The CDR3 DNA reads as TGTGCCAGCAGTGGGCGGGAGGGCCTTAATGAGCAGTTCTTC. The rearrangement joins TRBV6-1 to TRBJ2-1; 9 bases are a match to TRBD2. V lost 4 bases and J lost 7; bases outside the gene matches: 5. In germline, CDR1 is MNHNS, CDR2 SASEGT. There are 14 residues in the CDR3.

At least ten counts were recorded for this clonotype. The V call is TRBV6-1, the J call TRBJ2-7, with a possible D match to TRBD2 (6 bases). Germline CDR1 is MNHNS and CDR2 is SASEGT. The V gene lost 6 bases and the J gene lost 5 bases, with 17 bases spanning the gap. This CDR3 has 14 residues. Written as DNA, the CDR3 is TGTGCCAGCAGGCCCCCGGGACTCCCCAACGAGCAGTACTTC. Translating gives CASRPPGLPNEQYF.

The chain carries TRBV13 and TRBJ2-5; 8 bases agree with TRBD2. The J segment lost 4 bases and the V segment lost 1 base, leaving 8 bases of the junction unmatched. CDR3 length equals 16 residues. Germline V lookup: CDR1 PRHDT, CDR2 FYEKMQ (reference sequence). The CDR3 sequence is CASSLVGLVQRETQYF. The CDR3 coding sequence is TGTGCCAGCAGCTTAGTGGGACTAGTTCAACGAGAGACCCAGTACTTC.

This clonotype has a count of ten or more. V gene TRBV20-1 combines with J gene TRBJ1-1; a possible D gene is TRBD1 (5 bases). The CDR3 spans 10 residues. The V end was cut by 6 bases, the J end by 3 bases, with 5 bases between. CDR1 and CDR2 from the germline V gene are DFQATT and SNEGSKA (reference sequence). Here the CDR3 DNA reads TGCAGTGCCAGGGACACTGAAGCTTTCTTT. Translation: CSARDTEAFF.

This clonotype has just a few counts. V gene TRBV4-1 combines with J gene TRBJ2-7, with 9 nucleotides matching TRBD1. The V gene's germline CDR1 is MGHRA and CDR2 YSYEKL. This CDR3 has 15 amino acids. J lost 2 bases, V lost 2 bases, and 4 bases had no gene match. This chain's CDR3 is CASSQSGTGTYEQYF. The CDR3 bases are TGCGCCAGCAGCCAATCCGGGACAGGGACCTACGAGCAGTACTTC.

This clonotype was observed a handful of times. The chain recombines TRBV4-3 with TRBJ2-5; D gene ambiguous. From germline, CDR1 is LGHNA and CDR2 YSLEER. Trimming removed 4 bases from V and 2 bases from J, with 14 bases in between. This CDR3 is 15 amino acids long. CDR3 in DNA: TGCGCCAGCAGCCGAGATAGCCAGCCACAAGAGACCCAGTACTTC. Residues: CASSRDSQPQETQYF.

In its sample, this clonotype was seen many times. The genes are TRBV10-3 and TRBJ2-7; 10 positions match TRBD2. CDR3 length equals 14 residues. The trim removed 10 bases at V and 2 bases at J, leaving 8 bases unmatched. Germline CDR1 ENHRY, CDR2 SYGVKD. CDR3 region: CASNLAGEAYEQYF. CDR3 coding DNA: TGTGCCAGTAATCTAGCGGGAGAAGCCTACGAGCAGTACTTC.

This clonotype was found many times. The V gene is TRBV2, the J gene TRBJ2-7; D is unresolved. Germline-derived CDR1 and CDR2 are SNHLY and FYNNEI. The CDR3 consists of 13 residues. V lost 2 bases, J lost 3 bases, and 8 bases lay in between. The CDR3 nucleotides read TGTGCCAGCAGTGAACAAAAAAACTACGAGCAGTACTTC. This translates into CASSEQKNYEQYF.

There are many counts of this clonotype. The chain is built from TRBV7-8 and TRBJ2-3; D is unresolved. In germline, CDR1 is SGHVS, CDR2 FQNEAQ. Trimming took off 2 bases at V and 3 bases at J, with 9 bases between the two ends. CDR3 length: 14 residues. The CDR3 DNA reads as TGTGCCAGCAGCTTAAGGCAGATGACAGATACGCAGTATTTT. Protein sequence: CASSLRQMTDTQYF.

The table lists this clonotype with many counts. The chain joins TRBV7-9 to TRBJ2-7, with TRBD2 identical over 7 bases. Per the germline V gene, CDR1 is SEHNR and CDR2 is FQNEAQ (reference sequence). V lost 2 bases to trimming and J lost 5 bases; unmatched junction nucleotides: 6. The CDR3 is 14 amino acids. CDR3 DNA sequence: TGTGCCAGCAGCTTAACGGGGGGAGTGCACGAGCAGTACTTC. Protein sequence: CASSLTGGVHEQYF.

This chain joins TRBV7-9 and TRBJ1-2; possibly TRBD1 for D (5 bases). Between the trimmed V and J ends, which lost 5 bases and 2 bases, there was a span of 15 bases. The CDR3 is 15 amino acids. Germline V gene sequence: CDR1 SEHNR, CDR2 FQNEAQ (reference sequence). This CDR3 reads CASSIRDVGNYGYTF. The CDR3 nucleotides read TGTGCCAGCAGCATCCGGGACGTCGGAAACTATGGCTACACCTTC.